This TCR beta chain was sequenced during a study of Ad26.COV2.S vaccination and SARS-CoV-2 variants. The treatment is: roughly 18 received Ad26.COV2.S at low or high dose, single or two shots; several received placebo; per-sample allocation not given. Day 63 after the first injection of vaccine or placebo was the sampling time. Expression of Wuhan-strain SARS-CoV-2 spike came from the Ad26 vector that formed the vaccine. Study-wide findings and caveats: Spike-specific TCR breadth ran higher among vaccine recipients than placebo recipients.

Repertoires were generated with immunoSEQ multiplex PCR, while TCRdb's copy carries only in-frame clones and drops some. The sample carries roughly 240,000 clones, 88% recorded once. Note on this clone: The antigen remains undetermined.

The input for sequencing was peripheral blood, taken in a trial of Ad26.COV2.S vaccine versus placebo. The clonotype comes from a person between 18 and 60 years old who received the Ad26.COV2.S COVID-19 vaccine or a placebo.

DNA for the CDR3: TGTGCCAGCAGTTTTTTCAGACAGGGTGGAGAGACCCAGTACTTC. It yields the protein CASSFFRQGGETQYF. The rearrangement joins TRBV6-2 or TRBV6-3 to TRBJ2-5; 7 nucleotides align to TRBD1. CDR3 size: 15 residues. V lost 4 bases and J lost 4; bases outside the gene matches: 9. CDR1 is MNHEY, CDR2 SVGEGT, per germline.